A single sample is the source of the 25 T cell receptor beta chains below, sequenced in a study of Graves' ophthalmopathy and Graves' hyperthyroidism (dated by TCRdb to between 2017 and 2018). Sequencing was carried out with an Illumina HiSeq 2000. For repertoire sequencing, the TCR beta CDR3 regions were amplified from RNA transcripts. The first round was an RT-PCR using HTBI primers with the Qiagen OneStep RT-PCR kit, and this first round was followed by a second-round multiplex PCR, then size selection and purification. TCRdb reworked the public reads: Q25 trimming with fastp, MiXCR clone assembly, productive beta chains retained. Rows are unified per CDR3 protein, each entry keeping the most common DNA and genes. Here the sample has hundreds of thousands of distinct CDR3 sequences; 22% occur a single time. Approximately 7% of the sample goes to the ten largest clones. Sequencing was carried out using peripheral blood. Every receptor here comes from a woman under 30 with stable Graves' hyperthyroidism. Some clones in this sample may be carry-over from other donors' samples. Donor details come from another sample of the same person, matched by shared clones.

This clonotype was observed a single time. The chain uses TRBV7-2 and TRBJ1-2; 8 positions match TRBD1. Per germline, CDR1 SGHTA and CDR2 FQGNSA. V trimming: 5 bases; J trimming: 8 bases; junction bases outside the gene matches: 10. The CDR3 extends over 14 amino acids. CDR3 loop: CASSPWDRREGYTF. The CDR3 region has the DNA TGTGCCAGCAGCCCCTGGGACAGGAGAGAGGGCTACACCTTC.

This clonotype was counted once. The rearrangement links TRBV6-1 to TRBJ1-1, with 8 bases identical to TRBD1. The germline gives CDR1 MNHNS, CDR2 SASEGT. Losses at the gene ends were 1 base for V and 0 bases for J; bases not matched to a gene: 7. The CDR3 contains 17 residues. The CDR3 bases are TGTGCCAGCAGTGAAGGTCCCGGGACAGGAATGAACACTGAAGCTTTCTTT. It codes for CASSEGPGTGMNTEAFF.

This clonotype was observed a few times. For the CDR3, the DNA is TGTGCCAGCAGCCACTATCGGGCGGGGGGAGCGCACGAGCAGTACTTC. It translates to CASSHYRAGGAHEQYF. This chain links TRBV11-2 with TRBJ2-7, with 8 bases identical to TRBD2. After removal of 5 bases from V and 5 bases from J, the junction contained 14 bases not matched to a gene. The CDR3 is 16 amino acids. Germline lookup yields CDR1 SGHAT and CDR2 FQNNGV. Drawing the rest from reference TRBV11-2 and TRBJ2-7, the complete variable domain is EAGVAQSPRYKIIEKRQSVAFWCNPISGHATLYWYQQILGQGPKLLIQFQNNGVVDDSQLPKDRFSAERLKGVDSTLKIQPAKLEDSAVYLCASSHYRAGGAHEQYFGPGTRLTVT.

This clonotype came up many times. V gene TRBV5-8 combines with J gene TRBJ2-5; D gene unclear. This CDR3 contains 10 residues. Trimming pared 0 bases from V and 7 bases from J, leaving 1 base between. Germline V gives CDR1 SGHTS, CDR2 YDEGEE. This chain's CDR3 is CASSLGTQYF. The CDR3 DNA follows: TGTGCCAGCAGCTTGGGGACCCAGTACTTC. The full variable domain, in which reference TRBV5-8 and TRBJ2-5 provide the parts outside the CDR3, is EAGVTQSPTHLIKTRGQQATLRCSPISGHTSVYWYQQALGLGLQFLLWYDEGEERNRGNFPPRFSGRQFPNYSSELNVNALELEDSALYLCASSLGTQYFGPGTRLLVL.

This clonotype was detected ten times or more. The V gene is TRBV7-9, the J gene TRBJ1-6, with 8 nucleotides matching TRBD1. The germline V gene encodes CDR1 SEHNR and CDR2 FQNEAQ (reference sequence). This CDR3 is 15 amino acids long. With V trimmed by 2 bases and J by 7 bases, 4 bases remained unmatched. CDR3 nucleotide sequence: TGTGCCAGCAGCTTACGGGGACAGGAAAATTCACCCCTCCACTTT. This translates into CASSLRGQENSPLHF.

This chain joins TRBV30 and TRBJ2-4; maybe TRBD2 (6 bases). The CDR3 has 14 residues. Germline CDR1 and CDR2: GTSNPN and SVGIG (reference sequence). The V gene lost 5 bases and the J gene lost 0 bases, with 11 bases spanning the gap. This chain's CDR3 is CAWEPGLAKNIQYF. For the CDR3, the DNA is TGTGCCTGGGAACCGGGACTAGCCAAAAACATTCAGTACTTC.

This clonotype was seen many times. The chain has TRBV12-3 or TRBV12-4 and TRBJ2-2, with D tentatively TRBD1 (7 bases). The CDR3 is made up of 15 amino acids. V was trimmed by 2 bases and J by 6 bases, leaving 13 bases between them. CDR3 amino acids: CASSLRQGGPGELFF. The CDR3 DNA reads TGTGCCAGCAGTTTACGGCAGGGGGGTCCCGGGGAGCTGTTTTTT.

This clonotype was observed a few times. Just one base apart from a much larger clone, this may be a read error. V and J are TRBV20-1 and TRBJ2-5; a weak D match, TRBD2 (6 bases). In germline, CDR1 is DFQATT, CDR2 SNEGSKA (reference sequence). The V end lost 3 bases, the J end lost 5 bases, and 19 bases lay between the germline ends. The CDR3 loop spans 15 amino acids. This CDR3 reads CSASPIADLGETQYF. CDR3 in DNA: TGCAGTGCTAGCCCTATAGCGGACCTAGGGGAGACCCAGTACTTC.

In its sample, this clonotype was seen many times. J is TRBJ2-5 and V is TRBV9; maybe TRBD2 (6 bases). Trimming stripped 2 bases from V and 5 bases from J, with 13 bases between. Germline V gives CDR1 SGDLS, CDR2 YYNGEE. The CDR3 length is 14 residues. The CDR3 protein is CASSVQSSGETQYF. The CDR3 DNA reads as TGTGCCAGCAGCGTGCAGAGCAGCGGGGAGACCCAGTACTTC.

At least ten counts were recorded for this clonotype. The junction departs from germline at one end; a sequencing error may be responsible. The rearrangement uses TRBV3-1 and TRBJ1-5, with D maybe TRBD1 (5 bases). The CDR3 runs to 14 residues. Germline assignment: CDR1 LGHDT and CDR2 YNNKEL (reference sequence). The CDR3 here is CASSQAGSNQPQHF. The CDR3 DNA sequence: TGCGCCAGCAGCCAAGCAGGGAGCAATCAGCCCCAGCATTTT. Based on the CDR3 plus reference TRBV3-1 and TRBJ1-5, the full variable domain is DTAVSQTPKYLVTQMGNDKSIKCEQNLGHDTMYWYKQDSKKFLKIMFSYNNKELIINETVPNRFSPKSPDKAHLNLHINSLELGDSAVYFCASSQAGSNQPQHFGDGTRLSIL.

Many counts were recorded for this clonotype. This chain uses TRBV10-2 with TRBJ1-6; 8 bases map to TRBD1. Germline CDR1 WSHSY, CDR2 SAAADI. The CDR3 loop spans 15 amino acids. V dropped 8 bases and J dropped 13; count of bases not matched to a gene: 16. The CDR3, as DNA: TGCGCCAGCCGTAGTATGGACAGGGTGGATAGTCCCCTCCACTTT. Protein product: CASRSMDRVDSPLHF.

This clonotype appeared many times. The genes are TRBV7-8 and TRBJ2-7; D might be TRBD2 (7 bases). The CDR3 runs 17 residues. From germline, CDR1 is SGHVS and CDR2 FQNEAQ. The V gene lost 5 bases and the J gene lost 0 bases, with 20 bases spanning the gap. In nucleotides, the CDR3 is TGTGCCAGCAGCCGCGGGAGCGGGACACGGATCTCCTACGAGCAGTACTTC. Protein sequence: CASSRGSGTRISYEQYF.

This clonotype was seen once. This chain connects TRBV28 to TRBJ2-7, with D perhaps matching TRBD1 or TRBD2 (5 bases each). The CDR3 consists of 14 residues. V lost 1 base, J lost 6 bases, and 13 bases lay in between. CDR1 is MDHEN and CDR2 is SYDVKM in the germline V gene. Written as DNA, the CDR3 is TGTGCCAGCAGTTTATTCAGGGACGCTAGCGAGCAGTACTTC. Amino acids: CASSLFRDASEQYF.

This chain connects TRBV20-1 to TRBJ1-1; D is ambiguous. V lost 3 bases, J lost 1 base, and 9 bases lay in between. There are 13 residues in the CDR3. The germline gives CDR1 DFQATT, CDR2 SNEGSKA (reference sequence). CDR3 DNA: TGCAGTGCTAGTTTCCCCCCGAACACTGAAGCTTTCTTT. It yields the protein CSASFPPNTEAFF.

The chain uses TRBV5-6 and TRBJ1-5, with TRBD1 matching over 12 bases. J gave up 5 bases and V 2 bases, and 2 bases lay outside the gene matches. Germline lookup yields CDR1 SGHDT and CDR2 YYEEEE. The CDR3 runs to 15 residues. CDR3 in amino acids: CASSFRDRGHQPQHF. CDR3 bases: TGTGCCAGCAGCTTCCGGGACAGGGGGCATCAGCCCCAGCATTTT.

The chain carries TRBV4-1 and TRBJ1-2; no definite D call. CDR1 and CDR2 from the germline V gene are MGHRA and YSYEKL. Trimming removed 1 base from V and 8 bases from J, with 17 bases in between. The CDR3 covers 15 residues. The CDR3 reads CASSQGEGRRTGYTF. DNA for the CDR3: TGCGCCAGCAGCCAAGGAGAAGGGCGCCGCACGGGCTACACCTTC.

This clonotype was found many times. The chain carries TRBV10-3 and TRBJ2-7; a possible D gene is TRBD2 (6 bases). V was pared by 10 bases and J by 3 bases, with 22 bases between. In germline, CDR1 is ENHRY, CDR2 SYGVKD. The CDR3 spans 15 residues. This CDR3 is CATSGTQGLYYEQYF. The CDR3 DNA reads TGTGCCACGAGCGGAACCCAAGGACTATACTACGAGCAGTACTTC.

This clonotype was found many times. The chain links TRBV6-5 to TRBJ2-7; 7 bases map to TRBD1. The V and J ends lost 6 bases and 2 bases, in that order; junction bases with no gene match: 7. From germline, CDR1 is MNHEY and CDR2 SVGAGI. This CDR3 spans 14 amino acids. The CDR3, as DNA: TGTGCCAGCAGGCAGACAGGGTACACCTACGAGCAGTACTTC. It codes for CASRQTGYTYEQYF.

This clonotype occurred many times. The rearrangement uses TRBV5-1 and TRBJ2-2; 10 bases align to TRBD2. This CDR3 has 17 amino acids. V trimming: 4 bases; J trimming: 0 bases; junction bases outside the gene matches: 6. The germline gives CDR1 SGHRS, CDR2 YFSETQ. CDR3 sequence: CASSHGTSVTNTGELFF. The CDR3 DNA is TGCGCCAGCAGCCACGGGACTAGCGTTACGAACACCGGGGAGCTGTTTTTT. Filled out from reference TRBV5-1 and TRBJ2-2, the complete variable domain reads KAGVTQTPRYLIKTRGQQVTLSCSPISGHRSVSWYQQTPGQGLQFLFEYFSETQRNKGNFPGRFSGRQFSNSRSEMNVSTLELGDSALYLCASSHGTSVTNTGELFFGEGSRLTVL.

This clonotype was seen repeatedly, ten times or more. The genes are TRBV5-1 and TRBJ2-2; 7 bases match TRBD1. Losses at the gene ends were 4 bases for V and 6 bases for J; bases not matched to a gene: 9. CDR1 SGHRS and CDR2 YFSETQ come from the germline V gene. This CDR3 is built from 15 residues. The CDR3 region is CASSPPTTGPGELFF. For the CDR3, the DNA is TGCGCCAGCAGCCCCCCGACGACAGGGCCCGGGGAGCTGTTTTTT.

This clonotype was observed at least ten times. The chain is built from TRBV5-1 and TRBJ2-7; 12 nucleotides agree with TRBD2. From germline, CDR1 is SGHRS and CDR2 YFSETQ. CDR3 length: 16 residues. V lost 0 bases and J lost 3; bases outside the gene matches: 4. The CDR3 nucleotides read TGCGCCAGCAGCTTGGGACAGGGACTAGCGGGCTACGAGCAGTACTTC. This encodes CASSLGQGLAGYEQYF.

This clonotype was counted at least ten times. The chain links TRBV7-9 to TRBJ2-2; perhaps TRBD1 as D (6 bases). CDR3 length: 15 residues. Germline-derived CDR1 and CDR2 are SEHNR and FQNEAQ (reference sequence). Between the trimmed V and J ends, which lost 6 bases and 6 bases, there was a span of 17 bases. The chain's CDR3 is CASRPGAAGAGELFF. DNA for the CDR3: TGTGCCAGCAGGCCAGGGGCCGCGGGCGCCGGGGAGCTGTTTTTT. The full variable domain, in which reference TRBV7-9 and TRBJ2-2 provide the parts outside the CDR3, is DTGVSQNPRHKITKRGQNVTFRCDPISEHNRLYWYRQTLGQGPEFLTYFQNEAQLEKSRLLSDRFSAERPKGSFSTLEIQRTEQGDSAMYLCASRPGAAGAGELFFGEGSRLTVL.

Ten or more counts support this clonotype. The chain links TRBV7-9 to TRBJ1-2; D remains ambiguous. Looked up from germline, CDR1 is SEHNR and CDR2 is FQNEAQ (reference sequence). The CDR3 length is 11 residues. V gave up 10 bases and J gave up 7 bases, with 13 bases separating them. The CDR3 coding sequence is TGTGCCACCGCCTCAAATCCTGGCTACACCTTC. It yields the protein CATASNPGYTF.

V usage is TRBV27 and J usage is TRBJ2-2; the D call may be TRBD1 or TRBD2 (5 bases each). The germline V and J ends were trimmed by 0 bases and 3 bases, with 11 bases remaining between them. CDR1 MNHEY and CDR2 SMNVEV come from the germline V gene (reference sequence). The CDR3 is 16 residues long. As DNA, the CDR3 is TGTGCCAGCAGTTTATCGTGGGGGTTTGACACCGGGGAGCTGTTTTTT. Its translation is CASSLSWGFDTGELFF.

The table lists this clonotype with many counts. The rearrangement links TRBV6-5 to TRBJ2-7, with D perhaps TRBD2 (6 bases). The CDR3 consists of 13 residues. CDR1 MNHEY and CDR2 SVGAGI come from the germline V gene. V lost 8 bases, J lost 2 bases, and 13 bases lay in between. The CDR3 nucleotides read TGTGCCAGCCTCTTGTGGACTACCTACGAGCAGTACTTC. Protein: CASLLWTTYEQYF.